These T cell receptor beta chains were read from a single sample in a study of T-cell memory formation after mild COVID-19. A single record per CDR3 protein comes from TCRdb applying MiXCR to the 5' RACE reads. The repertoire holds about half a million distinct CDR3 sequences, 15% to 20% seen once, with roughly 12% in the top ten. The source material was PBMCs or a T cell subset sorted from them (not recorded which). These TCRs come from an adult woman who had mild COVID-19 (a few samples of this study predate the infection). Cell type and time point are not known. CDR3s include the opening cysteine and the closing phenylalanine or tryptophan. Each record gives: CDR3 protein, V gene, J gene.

CDR3 protein: CASSLGTAEEKLFF
V gene: TRBV12-3/TRBV12-4
J gene: TRBJ1-4

CDR3 protein: CAIQGPSYNEQFF
V gene: TRBV24-1
J gene: TRBJ2-1

CDR3 protein: CASSSTGGAGGNTIYF
V gene: TRBV12-3/TRBV12-4
J gene: TRBJ1-3

CDR3 protein: CASSPLMEAGGHEQYF
V gene: TRBV7-9
J gene: TRBJ2-7

CDR3 protein: CASSRTGSWDYGYTF
V gene: TRBV3-1
J gene: TRBJ1-2

CDR3 protein: CAWSERRGAHGTF
V gene: TRBV30
J gene: TRBJ1-2

CDR3 protein: CASSSRQGTGEPQHF
V gene: TRBV12-3/TRBV12-4
J gene: TRBJ1-5

CDR3 protein: CSASPTGQIGELFF
V gene: TRBV20-1
J gene: TRBJ2-2

CDR3 protein: CSGGTLNIQYF
V gene: TRBV29-1
J gene: TRBJ2-4

CDR3 protein: CASSLTADGNYGYTF
V gene: TRBV5-5
J gene: TRBJ1-2

CDR3 protein: CASSQGAGGGTDTQYF
V gene: TRBV3-1
J gene: TRBJ2-3

CDR3 protein: CASSLWQGGNNQPQHF
V gene: TRBV28
J gene: TRBJ1-5

CDR3 protein: CASSPSGSGSGGADTQYF
V gene: TRBV4-1
J gene: TRBJ2-3

CDR3 protein: CATSDWDGTGGSEAKNIQYF
V gene: TRBV24-1
J gene: TRBJ2-4

CDR3 protein: CASSTGGYTQYF
V gene: TRBV12-3/TRBV12-4
J gene: TRBJ2-3

CDR3 protein: CASSEDGGYTF
V gene: TRBV25-1
J gene: TRBJ1-2

CDR3 protein: CAISQGLATSEQFF
V gene: TRBV27
J gene: TRBJ2-1

CDR3 protein: CASSLGLAGGPEQYF
V gene: TRBV3-1
J gene: TRBJ2-7

CDR3 protein: CASSPLDRAGYTF
V gene: TRBV6-6
J gene: TRBJ1-2

CDR3 protein: CASQPTEGNFYEQYF
V gene: TRBV5-5
J gene: TRBJ2-7

CDR3 protein: CSVRKDNYEQYF
V gene: TRBV29-1
J gene: TRBJ2-7

CDR3 protein: CASSPSRTAIYGYTF
V gene: TRBV7-9
J gene: TRBJ1-2

CDR3 protein: CASSPGSSTGDTQYF
V gene: TRBV12-3/TRBV12-4
J gene: TRBJ2-3

CDR3 protein: CSVYPHGWGTEAFF
V gene: TRBV29-1
J gene: TRBJ1-1

CDR3 protein: CAISEGRQGNEQYF
V gene: TRBV10-3
J gene: TRBJ2-7

CDR3 protein: CASSPHNQRGWTGELFF
V gene: TRBV3-1
J gene: TRBJ2-2

CDR3 protein: CASSLVALNTEAFF
V gene: TRBV7-2
J gene: TRBJ1-1

CDR3 protein: CASSWTSGRYNEQFF
V gene: TRBV7-9
J gene: TRBJ2-1

CDR3 protein: CSADRDGQETQYF
V gene: TRBV20-1
J gene: TRBJ2-5

CDR3 protein: CASSFPPSPNTGELFF
V gene: TRBV12-3/TRBV12-4
J gene: TRBJ2-2

CDR3 protein: CASSQPPGQGDTEAFF
V gene: TRBV4-2
J gene: TRBJ1-1

CDR3 protein: CASSLFGRDNQETQYF
V gene: TRBV5-1
J gene: TRBJ2-5

CDR3 protein: CASSLPLGPTGELFF
V gene: TRBV5-8
J gene: TRBJ2-2

CDR3 protein: CSVEDRVRYTF
V gene: TRBV29-1
J gene: TRBJ1-2